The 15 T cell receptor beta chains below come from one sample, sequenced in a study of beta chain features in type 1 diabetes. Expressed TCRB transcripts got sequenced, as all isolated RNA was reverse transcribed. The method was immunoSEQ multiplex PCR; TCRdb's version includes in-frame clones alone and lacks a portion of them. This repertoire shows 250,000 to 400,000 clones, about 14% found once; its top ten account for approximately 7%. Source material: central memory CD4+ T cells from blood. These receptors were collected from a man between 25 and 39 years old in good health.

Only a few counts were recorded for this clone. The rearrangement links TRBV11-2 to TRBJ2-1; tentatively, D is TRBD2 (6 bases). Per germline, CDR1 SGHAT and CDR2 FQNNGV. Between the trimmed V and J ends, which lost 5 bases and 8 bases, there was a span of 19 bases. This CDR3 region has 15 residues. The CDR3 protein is CASSTARPASDEQFF. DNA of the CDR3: TGTGCCAGCAGCACTGCCAGGCCCGCTAGCGATGAGCAGTTCTTC.

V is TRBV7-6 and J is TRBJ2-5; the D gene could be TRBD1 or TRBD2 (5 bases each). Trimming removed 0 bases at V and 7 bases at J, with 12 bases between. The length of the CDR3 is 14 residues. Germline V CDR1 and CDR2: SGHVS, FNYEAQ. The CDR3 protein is CASSLAGERGTQYF. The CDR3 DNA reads TGTGCCAGCAGCTTAGCGGGGGAGAGGGGGACCCAGTACTTC.

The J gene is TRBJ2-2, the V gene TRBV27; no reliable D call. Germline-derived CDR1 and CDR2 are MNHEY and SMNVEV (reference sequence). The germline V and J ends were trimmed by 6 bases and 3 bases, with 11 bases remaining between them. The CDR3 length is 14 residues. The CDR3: CASRLRRDTGELFF. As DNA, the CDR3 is TGTGCCAGCAGATTGCGTAGAGACACCGGGGAGCTGTTTTTT.

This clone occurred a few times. CDR3 amino acids: CAWSVREKTNTGELFF. The CDR3 region has the DNA TGTGCCTGGAGTGTACGAGAGAAAACGAACACCGGGGAGCTGTTTTTT. The chain has TRBV30 and TRBJ2-2; D is ambiguous. Germline assignment: CDR1 GTSNPN and CDR2 SVGIG (reference sequence). There are 16 residues in the CDR3. V was cut by 0 bases and J by 0 bases, with 11 bases left in between.

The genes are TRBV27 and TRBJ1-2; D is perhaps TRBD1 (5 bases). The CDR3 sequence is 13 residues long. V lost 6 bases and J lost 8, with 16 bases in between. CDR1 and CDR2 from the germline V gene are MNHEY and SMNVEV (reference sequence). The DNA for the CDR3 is TGTGCCAGCAGCCAAAGGACAAACTCGGGCTACACCTTC. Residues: CASSQRTNSGYTF.

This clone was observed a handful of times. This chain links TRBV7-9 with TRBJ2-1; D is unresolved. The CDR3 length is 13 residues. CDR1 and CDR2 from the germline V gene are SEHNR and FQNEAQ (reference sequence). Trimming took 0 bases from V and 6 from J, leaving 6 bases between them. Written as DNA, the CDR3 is TGTGCCAGCAGCTTAGCCGGCGTCAATGAGCAGTTCTTC. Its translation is CASSLAGVNEQFF.

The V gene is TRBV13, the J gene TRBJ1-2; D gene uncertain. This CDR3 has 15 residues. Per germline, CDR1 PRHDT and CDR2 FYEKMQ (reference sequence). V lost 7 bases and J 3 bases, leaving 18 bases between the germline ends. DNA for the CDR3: TGTGCCAGCACCACTGTAGGCAGAGCCGACTATGGCTACACCTTC. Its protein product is CASTTVGRADYGYTF.

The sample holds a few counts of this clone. The CDR3 DNA follows: TGCAGCGCCCTCGGGGGTAATGGCTACACCTTC. Its translation: CSALGGNGYTF. The chain recombines TRBV29-1 with TRBJ1-2, with D perhaps TRBD1 (5 bases). With 7 bases removed from V and 6 bases from J, the gap between germline ends came to 12 bases. The V gene's germline CDR1 is SQVTM and CDR2 ANQGSEA. The CDR3 sequence is 11 residues long.

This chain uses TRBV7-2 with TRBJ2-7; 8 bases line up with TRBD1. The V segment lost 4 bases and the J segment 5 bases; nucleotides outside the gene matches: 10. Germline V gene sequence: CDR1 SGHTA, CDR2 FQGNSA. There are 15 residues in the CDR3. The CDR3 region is CASSSAGTGFHEQYF. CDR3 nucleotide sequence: TGTGCCAGCAGCTCCGCCGGGACAGGATTCCACGAGCAGTACTTC.

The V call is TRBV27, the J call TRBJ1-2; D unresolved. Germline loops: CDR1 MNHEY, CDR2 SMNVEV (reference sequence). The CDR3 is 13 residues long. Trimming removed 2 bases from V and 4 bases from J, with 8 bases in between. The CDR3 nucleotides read TGTGCCAGCAGTTTAGGTCCACCCTATGGCTACACCTTC. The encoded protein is CASSLGPPYGYTF.

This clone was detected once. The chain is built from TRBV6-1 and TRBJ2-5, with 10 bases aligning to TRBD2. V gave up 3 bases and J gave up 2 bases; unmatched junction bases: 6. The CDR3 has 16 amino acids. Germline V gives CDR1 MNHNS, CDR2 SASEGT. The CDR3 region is CASSDWGSGGQETQYF. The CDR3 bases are TGTGCCAGCAGTGATTGGGGTAGCGGGGGGCAAGAGACCCAGTACTTC.

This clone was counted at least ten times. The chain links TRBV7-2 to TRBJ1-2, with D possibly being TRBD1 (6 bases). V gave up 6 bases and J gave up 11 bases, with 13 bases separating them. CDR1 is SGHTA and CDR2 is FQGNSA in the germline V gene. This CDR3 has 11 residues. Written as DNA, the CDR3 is TGTGCCAGCAGAGGACAGACGGATTACACCTTC. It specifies CASRGQTDYTF.

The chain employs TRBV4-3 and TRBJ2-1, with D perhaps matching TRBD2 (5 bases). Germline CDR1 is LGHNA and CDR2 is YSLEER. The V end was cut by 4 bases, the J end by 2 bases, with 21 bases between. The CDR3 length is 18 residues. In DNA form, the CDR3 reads TGCGCCAGCAGCCGCGACACTCTCCTAAGGGAGCCCTACAATGAGCAGTTCTTC. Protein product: CASSRDTLLREPYNEQFF.

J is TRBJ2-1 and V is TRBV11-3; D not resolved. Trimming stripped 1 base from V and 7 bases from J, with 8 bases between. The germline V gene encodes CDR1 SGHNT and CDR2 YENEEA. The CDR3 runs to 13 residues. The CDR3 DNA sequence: TGTGCCAGCAGCTTAGGATTTTCAAATGAGCAGTTCTTC. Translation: CASSLGFSNEQFF.

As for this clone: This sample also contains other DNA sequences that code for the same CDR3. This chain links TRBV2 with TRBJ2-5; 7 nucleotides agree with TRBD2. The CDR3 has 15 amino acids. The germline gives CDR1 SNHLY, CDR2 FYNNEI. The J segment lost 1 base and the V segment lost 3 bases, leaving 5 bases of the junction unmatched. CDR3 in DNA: TGTGCCAGCAGTGACGTCGGGGGGTTCCAAGAGACCCAGTACTTC. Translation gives CASSDVGGFQETQYF.